A single sample gave rise to the 5 T cell receptor delta chains below, sequenced in a study of gamma-delta T cells after stem cell transplantation. TCRdb made new clone calls on the RT-PCR reads using CATT. Among 3,000 to 4,000 delta-chain clones, roughly 22% were seen once, and the ten largest hold roughly 24%. The sequenced sample consisted of gamma-delta T cells. These receptors were taken from a human donor. It is not recorded whose cells these are; they may come from a transplant donor.

This clone was detected only a few times. A read error is the likely source, as a far larger clone sits one nucleotide away. The V call is TRDV2, the J call TRDJ3; D remains unclear. Trimming left V 3 bases short and J 5 bases short, with 22 bases between. The CDR3 totals 19 residues. CDR1 and CDR2 (germline): GEAIGNYY, EKD. The CDR3 DNA reads as TGTGCCTGTGACGCCGTCGGCGTTTCTGGCGGGCGGGACACCCGACAGATGTTTTTC. It yields the protein CACDAVGVSGGRDTRQMFF.

This clone is medium-sized within its sample. A read error may produce the germline difference seen at one junction end. The J gene is TRDJ2, the V gene TRDV2; 12 bases map to TRDD3. The CDR3 is made up of 19 amino acids. Germline loops: CDR1 GEAIGNYY, CDR2 EKD. The CDR3 DNA reads as TGTGCCTGTGACAGCGTACTGGGGGATACTGGCCTTTTGACAGCACAACTATTCTTT. Its translation: CACDSVLGDTGLLTAQLFF.

V usage is TRDV2 and J usage is TRDJ1; a possible D gene is TRDD3 (5 bases). Deletions cut 3 bases from V and 0 bases from J, with 22 bases between. Germline-derived CDR1 and CDR2 are GEAIGNYY and EKD. This CDR3 spans 18 amino acids. The CDR3 reads CACDPLVPGGWYTDKLIF. CDR3 coding DNA: TGTGCCTGTGACCCCTTAGTACCGGGGGGTTGGTACACCGATAAACTCATCTTT.

In this sample, this clone turned up a few times. With a far larger clone one base away, a read error is the likely cause. This specimen includes other DNA sequences encoding the same CDR3. V gene TRDV2 combines with J gene TRDJ1, with TRDD3 matching 9 bases. Per the germline V gene, CDR1 is GEAIGNYY and CDR2 is EKD. The CDR3 sequence is 17 residues long. V lost 0 bases, J lost 0 bases, and 7 bases stayed unmatched. The CDR3 DNA reads as TGTGCCTGTGACACCTTAACACTGGGGGACTACACCGATAAACTCATCTTT. Its protein product is CACDTLTLGDYTDKLIF.

With regard to this clone: This DNA's translation differs at residue 10 from TCRdb's protein, which comes from a much larger clone; a read error is likely, and the protein shown is translated from the DNA. The gene calls are TRDV2 and TRDJ1; weak D call: TRDD3 (6 bases). The CDR3 totals 14 residues. Trimming left V 3 bases short and J 7 bases short, with 17 bases between. In germline, CDR1 is GEAIGNYY, CDR2 EKD. The CDR3 here is CACDPWGHSAKLIF. The DNA for the CDR3 is TGTGCCTGTGACCCCTGGGGCCACTCCGCTAAACTCATCTTT.